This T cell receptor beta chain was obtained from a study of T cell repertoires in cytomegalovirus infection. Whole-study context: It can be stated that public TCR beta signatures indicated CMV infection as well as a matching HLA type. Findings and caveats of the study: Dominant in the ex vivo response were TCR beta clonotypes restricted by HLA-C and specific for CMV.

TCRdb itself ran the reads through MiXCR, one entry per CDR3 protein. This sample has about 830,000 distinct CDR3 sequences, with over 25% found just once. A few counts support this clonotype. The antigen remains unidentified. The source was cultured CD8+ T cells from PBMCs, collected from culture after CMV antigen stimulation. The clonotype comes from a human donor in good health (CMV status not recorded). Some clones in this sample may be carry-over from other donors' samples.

In DNA form, the CDR3 reads TGTGCCAGCAGCGTGGGGGACAGGGTATGGGAGGAGCAGTTCTTC. This translates into CASSVGDRVWEEQFF. V gene TRBV9 combines with J gene TRBJ2-1; 9 nucleotides agree with TRBD1. Losses at the gene ends were 2 bases for V and 10 bases for J; bases not matched to a gene: 10. This CDR3 has 15 residues. Germline-derived CDR1 and CDR2 are SGDLS and YYNGEE.